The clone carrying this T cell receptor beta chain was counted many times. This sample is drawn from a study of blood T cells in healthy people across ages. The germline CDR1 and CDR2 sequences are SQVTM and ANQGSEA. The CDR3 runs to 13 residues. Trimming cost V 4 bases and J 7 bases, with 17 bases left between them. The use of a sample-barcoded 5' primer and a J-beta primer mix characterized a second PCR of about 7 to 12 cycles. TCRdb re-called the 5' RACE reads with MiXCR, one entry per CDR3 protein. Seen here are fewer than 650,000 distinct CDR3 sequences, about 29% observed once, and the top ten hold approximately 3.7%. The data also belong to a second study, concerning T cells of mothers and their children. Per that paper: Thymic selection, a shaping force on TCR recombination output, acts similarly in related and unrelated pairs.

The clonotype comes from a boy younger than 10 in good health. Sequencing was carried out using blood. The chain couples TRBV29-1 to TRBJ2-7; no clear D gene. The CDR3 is CSVGRTASREQYF. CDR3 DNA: TGCAGCGTTGGCCGTACGGCCTCGCGGGAGCAGTACTTC.